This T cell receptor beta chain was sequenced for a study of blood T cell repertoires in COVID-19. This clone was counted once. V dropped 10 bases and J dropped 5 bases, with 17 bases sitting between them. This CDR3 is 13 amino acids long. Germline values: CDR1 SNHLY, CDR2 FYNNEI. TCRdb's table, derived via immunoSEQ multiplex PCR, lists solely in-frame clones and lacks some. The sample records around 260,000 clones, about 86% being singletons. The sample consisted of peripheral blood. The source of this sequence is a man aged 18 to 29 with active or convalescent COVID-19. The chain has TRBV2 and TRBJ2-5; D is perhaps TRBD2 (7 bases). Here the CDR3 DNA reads TGTGCCAACAGGGACCGGGGGGAGGAGACCCAGTACTTC. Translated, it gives CANRDRGEETQYF.